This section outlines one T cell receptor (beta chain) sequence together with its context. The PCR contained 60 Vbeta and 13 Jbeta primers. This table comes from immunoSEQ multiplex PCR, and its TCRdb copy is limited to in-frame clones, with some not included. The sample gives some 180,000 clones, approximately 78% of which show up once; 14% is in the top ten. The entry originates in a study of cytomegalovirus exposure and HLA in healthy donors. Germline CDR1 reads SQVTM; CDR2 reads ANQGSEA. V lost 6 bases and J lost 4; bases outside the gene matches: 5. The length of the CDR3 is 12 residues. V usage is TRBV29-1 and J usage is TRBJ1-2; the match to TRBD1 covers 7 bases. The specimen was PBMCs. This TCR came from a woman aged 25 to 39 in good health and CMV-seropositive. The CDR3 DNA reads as TGCAGCGTCAACAGGGGACCCTATGGCTACACCTTC. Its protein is CSVNRGPYGYTF.